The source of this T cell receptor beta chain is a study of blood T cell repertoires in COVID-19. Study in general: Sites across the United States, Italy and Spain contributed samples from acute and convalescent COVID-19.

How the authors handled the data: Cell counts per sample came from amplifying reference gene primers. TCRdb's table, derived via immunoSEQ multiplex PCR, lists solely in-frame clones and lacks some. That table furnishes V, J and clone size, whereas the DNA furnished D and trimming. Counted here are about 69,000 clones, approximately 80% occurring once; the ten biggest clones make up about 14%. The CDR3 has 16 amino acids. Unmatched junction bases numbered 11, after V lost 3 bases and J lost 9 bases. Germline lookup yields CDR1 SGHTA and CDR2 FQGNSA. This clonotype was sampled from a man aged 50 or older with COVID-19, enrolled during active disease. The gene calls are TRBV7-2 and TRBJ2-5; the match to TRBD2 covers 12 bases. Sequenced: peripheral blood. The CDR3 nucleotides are TGTGCCAGCAGCTTTACTAGCGGGGGGCCCGGGAGGGCCCAGTACTTC. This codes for CASSFTSGGPGRAQYF.